This T cell receptor beta chain was sequenced in a study of cytomegalovirus exposure and HLA in healthy donors. Whole-study results and caveats: Highly shared variants forming one cluster were likely a sequencing artifact.

The study ran its PCR with 60 Vbeta and 13 Jbeta primers. Methods used by the authors: In a later analysis, some 11 million of about 80 million unique beta chains occurred in at least two donors. The table came from immunoSEQ multiplex PCR; TCRdb's copy has only in-frame clones and leaves some out. V, J and clone size are those of that table, while D and trimming were read from the DNA. Of fewer than 250,000 clones listed, 60% to 80% were seen once; the top ten hold roughly 1.9%. CDR3 length equals 16 residues. Trimming shortened V by 5 bases and J by 4 bases, and 17 bases separated the two germline ends. The germline CDR1 and CDR2 sequences are SEHNR and FQNEAQ (reference sequence). This clone was detected once. Its target is unknown.

The chain couples TRBV7-9 to TRBJ1-4; D uncertain. The TCR originated in a woman younger than 45 in good health and CMV-seronegative. Sequencing was done on a sample of PBMCs. The CDR3 loop reads CASSQGGGSINEKLFF. CDR3 nucleotides: TGTGCCAGCAGCCAAGGCGGCGGGAGTATTAATGAAAAACTGTTTTTT.